This entry concerns a single T cell receptor (gamma chain). Its target antigen remains unknown. Per-base quality was not reported, and no clone a single base away is much larger than it. Germline trimming: 5 bases from V, 0 bases from J; junction bases outside gene matches: 16. The CDR3 runs 17 amino acids, cysteine and phenylalanine included. Solely the CDR3 DNA is kept, with 51 bases framed from the first base. Taken from the germline V gene, the CDR1 and CDR2 loops are VINAFY and YDVSNSKD. This record belongs to a study of Vδ1+ human thymocytes (dated by TCRdb to the late 2010s). Looking at the study overall: As a data resource, the study described the mRNA-level TRG and TRD CDR3 repertoires of highly purified Vdelta1+ thymocytes obtained from young children. The multiplex-based CDR3 amplicon strategy had previously been validated against 5'RACE-based CDR3 amplicon generation methods. Study-wide findings and limitations: Because unexpected Vdelta2 sequences could lead to misinterpretation of bulk repertoire data, the authors recommended using highly purified populations and single-cell validation. Unlike the oligoclonal repertoires in peripheral blood, the thymic TRG and TRD repertoires appeared highly polyclonal, with Gaussian CDR3 length distributions. Many TRG clonotypes were found to be shared between donors (up to about 6.9x10^3), whereas TRD repertoires were found to be essentially private (max 116 shared). Despite high sort purity, about 21% of thymic TRD sequences were Vdelta2 (and few Vdelta3), unlike peripheral blood Vdelta1+ controls. Because no clustering by age or sex was observed, donors were not stratified by these variables in the analyses.

Thymic samples were depleted of alphabeta T cells, then CD3+ TCRVdelta1+ TCRVdelta2- thymocytes were FACS-sorted. Sorted Vdelta1+ thymocyte purity ranged from roughly 98% to 99.6%. The thymic specimens were obtained from 8 paediatric patients who were undergoing corrective cardiac surgery and ranged in age from roughly 5 days to 15 months. After the thymic tissue was dispersed, mononuclear cells were isolated using a Histopaque-1077 density gradient. The staining antibodies were anti-TCRVdelta1 clone TS8.2, anti-TCRVdelta2 clone B6, anti-CD3 clone HIT3a and anti-TCRalphabeta clone IP26. RNA extraction was carried out with the RNeasy mini kit, and reverse transcription was then done using Superscript III. Multiplex PCR was used to generate CDR3 amplicons, with pooled V-gene forward primers and a constant-region reverse primer carrying Illumina adaptor overhangs. Amplicons were gel-purified, then indexed with Nextera index primers over about 8 extra PCR cycles and purified with AMPure XP beads. Sequencing of libraries was performed on an Illumina MiSeq using paired-end 250 bp reads, dual indexing and a 20% PhiX spike-in. Regarding the original processing steps: Reads were quality checked with FastQC, and TRG read pairs were merged with ea-utils fastq-join. Annotation of sequences was performed with IMGT/HighV-QUEST, only productive sequences with unambiguous V-gene assignment were retained, and clonotypes were defined by identical CDR3 sequence. Downstream analysis used VDJtools 1.1.1, tcR 2.2.3, Treemap and vegan Shannon diversity in R 3.4.4. TCRdb reran clone calling on the public reads with CATT; rows sharing one DNA sequence were then combined. Clone size and V and J calls follow TCRdb, not the original study. The sample table contains tens of thousands of gamma-chain clones; only one count was recorded for around 15% of them. The top ten clones comprise 1.9% of the sample.

The sequence was collected from a child younger than two who had congenital heart surgery. The sample was Vdelta1+ gamma-delta thymocytes from the thymus. The sample's cell subset or site, from its label and the paper: FACS-sorted CD3+ TCRalphabeta- TCRVdelta1+ TCRVdelta2- thymocytes. The V and J segments used are TRGV5 and TRGJ1 or TRGJ2. This receptor carries the CDR3 CATWGILPLKNYYKKLF. The nucleotide sequence reads TGTGCCACCTGGGGGATACTACCCCTCAAGAATTATTATAAGAAACTCTTT.